One and the same sample provided the 26 T cell receptor beta chains below, sequenced in a study of blood T cell repertoires in COVID-19. The table came from immunoSEQ multiplex PCR; TCRdb's copy has only in-frame clones and leaves some out. The sample holds about 240,000 clones, approximately 80% seen once. Sequences were obtained from peripheral blood. The source is a man between 25 and 39 years old who had recovered from COVID-19.

The chain has TRBV5-1 and TRBJ2-3; TRBD2 agrees at 10 bases. The length of the CDR3 is 16 residues. V shed 4 bases and J 2 bases; nucleotides not matched to a gene: 7. The germline gives CDR1 SGHRS, CDR2 YFSETQ. The CDR3 DNA follows: TGCGCCAGCAGCCCCGAGCGGGGGGGGTACACAGATACGCAGTATTTT. It specifies CASSPERGGYTDTQYF.

This sequence joins TRBV7-3 and TRBJ2-2; D is uncertain. The V end lost 1 base, the J end lost 5 bases, and 5 bases lay between the germline ends. Germline V lookup: CDR1 SGHTA, CDR2 FQGTGA. This CDR3 spans 13 amino acids. CDR3 in amino acids: CASSLSATGELFF. CDR3 bases: TGTGCCAGCAGCTTAAGTGCGACCGGGGAGCTGTTTTTT.

This rearrangement joins TRBV18 to TRBJ2-7; 11 bases line up with TRBD1. This CDR3 spans 15 amino acids. V was clipped by 2 bases and J by 3 bases; unmatched bases: 3. The germline CDR1 and CDR2 sequences are KGHSH and LQKENI. The CDR3 is CASSPRTGGLYEQYF. In DNA form, the CDR3 reads TGTGCCAGCTCACCAAGGACAGGGGGCCTCTACGAGCAGTACTTC.

The V gene is TRBV10-1, the J gene TRBJ2-2; D gene ambiguous. Germline values: CDR1 WNHNN, CDR2 SYGVQD (reference sequence). V was cut by 6 bases and J by 0 bases, with 5 bases left in between. This CDR3 has 13 amino acids. DNA for the CDR3: TGCGCCAGCAGCCTTGCGAACACCGGGGAGCTGTTTTTT. This codes for CASSLANTGELFF.

The rearrangement joins TRBV9 to TRBJ2-5, with no clear D. CDR3 length: 14 amino acids. Deletions cut 3 bases from V and 4 bases from J, with 13 bases between. The germline V gene encodes CDR1 SGDLS and CDR2 YYNGEE. DNA of the CDR3: TGTGCCAGCAGCGCATCAGGCTATCTAGAGACCCAGTACTTC. Protein product: CASSASGYLETQYF.

This clone came up a few times. The gene calls are TRBV21-1 and TRBJ1-2. TRBV21-1 is marked as a pseudogene. The CDR3 is 15 amino acids. The CDR3 bases are TGTGCCAGCAGCAAACCTGCTCGGGTAGACTATGGCTACACCTTC. Translated: CASSKPARVDYGYTF.

This clone has just one count. The chain has TRBV5-6 and TRBJ1-3; D is unclear. This CDR3 is 17 amino acids long. Trimming removed 1 base from V and 0 bases from J, with 14 bases in between. The germline CDR1 and CDR2 sequences are SGHDT and YYEEEE. CDR3 DNA sequence: TGTGCCAGCAGCTTGTACGTTACAGTTCTCTCTGGAAACACCATATATTTT. The encoded protein is CASSLYVTVLSGNTIYF.

This chain uses TRBV5-1 with TRBJ1-1; D gene ambiguous. The CDR3 is made up of 14 amino acids. The V gene lost 0 bases and the J gene lost 4 bases, with 10 bases spanning the gap. Germline assignment: CDR1 SGHRS and CDR2 YFSETQ. CDR3 loop: CASSLALEVTEAFF. The CDR3 DNA sequence: TGCGCCAGCAGCTTGGCCTTGGAGGTCACTGAAGCTTTCTTT. Full variable domain (outside the CDR3, taken from reference TRBV5-1 and TRBJ1-1): KAGVTQTPRYLIKTRGQQVTLSCSPISGHRSVSWYQQTPGQGLQFLFEYFSETQRNKGNFPGRFSGRQFSNSRSEMNVSTLELGDSALYLCASSLALEVTEAFFGQGTRLTVV.

The chain links TRBV3-1 (or the pseudogene TRBV3-2) to TRBJ1-1; TRBD1 agrees at 9 bases. The CDR3 spans 15 residues. CDR1 is LGHDT, CDR2 YNNKEL, per germline (reference sequence). After removal of 2 bases from V and 5 bases from J, the junction contained 6 bases not matched to a gene. In DNA, the CDR3 is TGTGCCAGCAGCCAAACAGGGGGCTTTAGGACTGAAGCTTTCTTT. Its translation: CASSQTGGFRTEAFF.

In this sample, this clone turned up many times. The chain recombines TRBV5-1 with TRBJ2-1; 9 positions agree with TRBD2. Per the germline V gene, CDR1 is SGHRS and CDR2 is YFSETQ. The CDR3 is 18 amino acids. V lost 1 base, J lost 6 bases, and 14 bases stayed unmatched. The CDR3 spells CASSLPSGAVRWSNEQFF. The CDR3 DNA is TGCGCCAGCAGCTTGCCTAGCGGGGCTGTTAGGTGGAGCAATGAGCAGTTCTTC. Drawing the rest from reference TRBV5-1 and TRBJ2-1, the complete variable domain is KAGVTQTPRYLIKTRGQQVTLSCSPISGHRSVSWYQQTPGQGLQFLFEYFSETQRNKGNFPGRFSGRQFSNSRSEMNVSTLELGDSALYLCASSLPSGAVRWSNEQFFGPGTRLTVL.

J is TRBJ1-4 and V is TRBV6-5; no definite D call. The V end lost 7 bases, the J end lost 3 bases, and 12 bases lay between the germline ends. This CDR3 is 14 amino acids long. The germline gives CDR1 MNHEY, CDR2 SVGAGI. The CDR3 sequence: CASTIGAANEKLFF. CDR3 sequence (DNA): TGTGCCAGCACCATAGGCGCGGCTAATGAAAAACTGTTTTTT.

The chain joins TRBV19 to TRBJ2-1; D gene uncertain. Trimming pared 0 bases from V and 7 bases from J, leaving 4 bases between. This CDR3 contains 12 residues. CDR1 is LNHDA, CDR2 SQIVND, per germline (reference sequence). CDR3 amino acids: CASSIDINEQFF. CDR3 nucleotide sequence: TGTGCCAGTAGTATAGATATTAATGAGCAGTTCTTC.

The rearrangement links TRBV7-8 to TRBJ1-1; TRBD1 matches 8 bases. Germline values: CDR1 SGHVS, CDR2 FQNEAQ. Germline trimming cut 5 bases from V and 5 bases from J; bases unmatched to any gene: 7. The CDR3 is 14 residues long. The CDR3 coding sequence is TGTGCCAGCAGCGATGGACAGGGCTGGACTGAAGCTTTCTTT. Encoded protein: CASSDGQGWTEAFF.

The chain joins TRBV2 to TRBJ2-7; possibly TRBD1 for D (5 bases). The V gene lost 6 bases and the J gene lost 3 bases, with 12 bases spanning the gap. The CDR3 spans 13 residues. Germline V gene lookup returns CDR1 SNHLY and CDR2 FYNNEI. The CDR3 nucleotides are TGTGCCAGCAGCACGACAGTTGGCTACGAGCAGTACGTC. This gives the protein CASSTTVGYEQYV.

The chain recombines TRBV27 with TRBJ2-3; TRBD1 agrees at 8 bases. The germline V gene encodes CDR1 MNHEY and CDR2 SMNVEV (reference sequence). There are 13 residues in the CDR3. The trim removed 6 bases at V and 1 base at J, leaving 0 bases unmatched. CDR3 in DNA: TGTGCCAGCAGGACAGGGGGCACAGATACGCAGTATTTT. As protein: CASRTGGTDTQYF.

V usage is TRBV9 and J usage is TRBJ2-4; maybe TRBD1 (6 bases). Trimming cost V 3 bases and J 6 bases, with 10 bases left between them. CDR1 SGDLS and CDR2 YYNGEE come from the germline V gene. The CDR3 sequence is 13 residues long. CDR3 nucleotide sequence: TGTGCCAGCAGCGCCGAGGACAGAAACATTCAGTACTTC. As protein: CASSAEDRNIQYF.

To note about this clone: Being one base from a much bigger clone, this may be a read error. CDR3 DNA: TGTGCCAGCAGTGGCCAGAGCGGGGGGTCGTACAATGAGCAGTTCTTC. Its protein product is CASSGQSGGSYNEQFF. The chain is built from TRBV6-4 and TRBJ2-1, with 9 positions matching TRBD2. This CDR3 is built from 16 residues. J was trimmed by 4 bases and V by 4 bases; bases with no gene match: 8. Germline V gives CDR1 MRHNA, CDR2 SNTAGT.

The rearrangement uses TRBV7-9 and TRBJ1-2, with D maybe TRBD1 (5 bases). The CDR3 is 12 amino acids. Per the germline V gene, CDR1 is SEHNR and CDR2 is FQNEAQ (reference sequence). The V gene lost 5 bases and the J gene lost 7 bases, with 11 bases spanning the gap. In nucleotides, the CDR3 is TGTGCCAGCAGCCGCAGGGTTATTGGCTACACCTTC. Encoded protein: CASSRRVIGYTF. Using reference TRBV7-9 and TRBJ1-2 for the parts outside the CDR3, the full variable domain is DTGVSQNPRHKITKRGQNVTFRCDPISEHNRLYWYRQTLGQGPEFLTYFQNEAQLEKSRLLSDRFSAERPKGSFSTLEIQRTEQGDSAMYLCASSRRVIGYTFGSGTRLTVV.

Notes on this clone: Because the CDR3's place on the DNA is in doubt, the DNA is left out and the CDR3 is given as listed by TCRdb. The gene calls are TRBV3-1 (or the pseudogene TRBV3-2) and TRBJ1-1. The CDR3 has 14 residues if both end residues are counted. From germline, CDR1 is LGHDT and CDR2 YNNKEL (reference sequence). This CDR3 reads CASSQVGGGSDTFF.

This sequence joins TRBV3-1 (or the pseudogene TRBV3-2) and TRBJ1-6; D ambiguous. The CDR3 spans 15 residues. Germline CDR1 reads LGHDT; CDR2 reads YNNKEL (reference sequence). V was pared by 0 bases and J by 8 bases, with 11 bases between. CDR3 nucleotides: TGTGCCAGCAGCCAAGATCTGGGCAGGTATTCACCCCTCCACTTT. Amino acid sequence: CASSQDLGRYSPLHF.

The genes are TRBV10-3 and TRBJ1-5, with D possibly being TRBD1 (5 bases). CDR1 is ENHRY, CDR2 SYGVKD, per germline. CDR3 length: 13 residues. Trimming pared 5 bases from V and 5 bases from J, leaving 10 bases between. Here the CDR3 DNA reads TGTGCCATCAGTCGGGGGTCCGATCAGCCCCAGCATTTT. Translating it yields CAISRGSDQPQHF.

The chain uses TRBV3-1 (or the pseudogene TRBV3-2) and TRBJ2-1, with TRBD2 matching 14 bases. CDR3 size: 15 residues. Losses at the gene ends were 6 bases for V and 9 bases for J; bases not matched to a gene: 7. The V gene's germline CDR1 is LGHDT and CDR2 YNNKEL (reference sequence). CDR3 coding DNA: TGTGCCAGCAGTTCGCGACTAGCGGGGGGGCCTGAGCAGTTCTTC. It translates to CASSSRLAGGPEQFF.

The chain combines TRBV5-6 with TRBJ1-2; 11 positions match TRBD1. The J segment lost 5 bases and the V segment lost 5 bases, leaving 5 bases of the junction unmatched. CDR1 SGHDT and CDR2 YYEEEE come from the germline V gene. The CDR3 consists of 14 residues. CDR3 bases: TGTGCCAGCAGTTCCGGGACAGGGGGATATGGCTACACCTTC. Protein product: CASSSGTGGYGYTF. The full variable domain, in which reference TRBV5-6 and TRBJ1-2 provide the parts outside the CDR3, is DAGVTQSPTHLIKTRGQQVTLRCSPKSGHDTVSWYQQALGQGPQFIFQYYEEEERQRGNFPDRFSGHQFPNYSSELNVNALLLGDSALYLCASSSGTGGYGYTFGSGTRLTVV.

This clone was observed a few times. CDR3 residues: CASSATGNTEAFF. As DNA, the CDR3 is TGTGCCAGCAGCGCCACCGGGAACACTGAAGCTTTCTTT. V is TRBV2 and J is TRBJ1-1, with D hard to call. Germline assignment: CDR1 SNHLY and CDR2 FYNNEI. Trimming took 6 bases from V and 1 from J, leaving 9 bases between them. The CDR3 is 13 amino acids.

The genes are TRBV13 and TRBJ2-1; the D gene is possibly TRBD2 (6 bases). The CDR3 has 15 residues. Germline CDR1 PRHDT, CDR2 FYEKMQ (reference sequence). Trimming removed 8 bases at V and 9 bases at J, with 23 bases between. The CDR3 region is CASSRGLLTSGEQFF. The CDR3 DNA is TGTGCCAGCTCCCGGGGGTTACTCACGTCGGGTGAGCAGTTCTTC.

This clone appeared once. The V and J genes are TRBV6-6 and TRBJ2-4; 8 nucleotides agree with TRBD2. The CDR3 runs 15 residues. Losses at the gene ends were 6 bases for V and 1 base for J; bases not matched to a gene: 5. The germline gives CDR1 MNHNY, CDR2 SVGAGI (reference sequence). The CDR3 DNA sequence: TGTGCCAGCAGCAGTAGCGGGGTGGCCAAAAACATTCAGTACTTC. This sequence encodes CASSSSGVAKNIQYF.